This record covers a single T cell receptor (beta chain). Its antigen is not identified. Controls had myeloablative marrow grafts with methotrexate and calcineurin inhibitor, sampled at 1 year. Repertoires were generated with immunoSEQ multiplex PCR, while TCRdb's copy carries only in-frame clones and drops some. The repertoire holds 17,000 or so clones, with 85% as singletons. This specimen comes from a study of T cells after posttransplantation cyclophosphamide. Regarding the study as a whole: After PTCy, TRB diversity resembled that of CNI/methotrexate controls. Blood and skin or GI T cell repertoires showed limited TRB overlap. Donor CD8+ memory clones often dominated recipient blood repertoires at later times.

This clonotype was obtained from a female patient between 18 and 30 years old who received an allogeneic stem cell transplant from an unrelated donor, was CMV-positive, and had acute and chronic GVHD. Part of the T cell pool may stem from the graft donor. The input for sequencing was PBMCs, taken after allogeneic stem cell transplant with calcineurin inhibitor and methotrexate.

DNA of the CDR3: TGTGCCAGCAGCATACGTCCGGATGAGCAGTTCTTC. This translates into CASSIRPDEQFF. V and J are TRBV7-9 and TRBJ2-1, with D unresolved. The V end was cut by 5 bases, the J end by 8 bases, with 10 bases between. The germline CDR1 and CDR2 sequences are SEHNR and FQNEAQ (reference sequence). There are 12 residues in the CDR3.